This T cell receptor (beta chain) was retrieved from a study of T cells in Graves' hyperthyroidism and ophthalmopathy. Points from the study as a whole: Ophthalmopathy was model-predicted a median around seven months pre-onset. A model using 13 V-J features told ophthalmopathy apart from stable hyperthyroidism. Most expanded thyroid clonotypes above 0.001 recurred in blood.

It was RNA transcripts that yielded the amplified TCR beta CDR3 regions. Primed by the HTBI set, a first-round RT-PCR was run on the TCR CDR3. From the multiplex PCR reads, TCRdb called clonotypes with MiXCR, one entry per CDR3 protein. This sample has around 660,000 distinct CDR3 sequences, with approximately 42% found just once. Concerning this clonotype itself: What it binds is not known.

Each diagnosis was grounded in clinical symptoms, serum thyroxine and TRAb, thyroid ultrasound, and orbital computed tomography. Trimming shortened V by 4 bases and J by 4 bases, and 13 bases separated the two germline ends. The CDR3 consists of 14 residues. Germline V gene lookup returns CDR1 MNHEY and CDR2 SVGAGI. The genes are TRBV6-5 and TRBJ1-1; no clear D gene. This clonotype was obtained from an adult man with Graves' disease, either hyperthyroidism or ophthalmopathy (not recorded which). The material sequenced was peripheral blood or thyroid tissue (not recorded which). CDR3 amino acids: CASSSGVRGTEAFF. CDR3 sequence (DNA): TGTGCCAGCAGTTCCGGGGTCCGGGGCACTGAAGCTTTCTTT.